This TCR beta chain was found in a study of molecular identifiers for immune sequencing clone quantification. Study summary: Four of five splits of RNA from approximately 20,000 or 100,000 naive CD8 cells were sequenced in replicates. The study's findings and limits: Should identical TCR molecules share a barcode, the sizes of highly expanded clones could be underestimated.

Trimming removed 0 bases from V and 5 bases from J, with 2 bases in between. Per germline, CDR1 SGDLS and CDR2 YYNGEE. This CDR3 has 12 residues. Concerning this clonotype: Antigen: not known.

TCRdb independently ran MiXCR on the PCR reads; one entry per CDR3 protein. The data contain approximately 500,000 distinct CDR3 sequences, roughly 23% of them singletons. When naive CD8 T cells were sorted, they were gated as CD8+CD4-CCR7+CD45RA+. J is TRBJ1-4 and V is TRBV9; no definite D call. Sequenced input: naive CD8+ T cells from blood, with Jurkat cell RNA spiked in. Noted subset: FACS-sorted CD8+CD4-CCR7+CD45RA+ naive T cells. The origin of this receptor is a human donor in good health. Some libraries in this study had Jurkat cell RNA spiked in. The CDR3 here is CASSVDNEKLFF. In DNA, the CDR3 is TGTGCCAGCAGCGTAGACAATGAAAAACTGTTTTTT.